These 29 T cell receptor beta chains share one sample of origin, sequenced in a study of cytomegalovirus exposure and HLA in healthy donors. The study ran its PCR with 60 Vbeta and 13 Jbeta primers. Using immunoSEQ multiplex PCR, the repertoire was profiled, and TCRdb retains in-frame clones only, with some absent. The sample carries roughly 150,000 clones, approximately 79% recorded once. The material sequenced was PBMCs. Every receptor here comes from a male donor in good health and CMV-seronegative.

This clone was seen a single time. CDR3 sequence reads: CSVDDRRTSTDTQYF. The CDR3 bases are TGCAGCGTAGACGACAGACGTACTAGCACAGATACGCAGTATTTT. The V and J genes are TRBV29-1 and TRBJ2-3, with a weak D call TRBD1 (5 bases). CDR3 size: 15 residues. Germline values: CDR1 SQVTM, CDR2 ANQGSEA. The germline V and J ends were trimmed by 6 bases and 0 bases, with 16 bases remaining between them.

Regarding this clone: The same CDR3 can be traced to other DNA sequences in this sample. This sequence joins TRBV6-5 and TRBJ1-1, with D unresolved. In germline, CDR1 is MNHEY, CDR2 SVGAGI. Trimming took off 8 bases at V and 1 base at J, with 11 bases between the two ends. The CDR3 totals 13 residues. The DNA of the CDR3 is TGTGCCAGCCAAGGTCGGGGGAACACTGAAGCTTTCTTT. This codes for CASQGRGNTEAFF.

The genes are TRBV5-1 and TRBJ1-1, with a weak D call TRBD1 (5 bases). The CDR3 consists of 15 residues. Germline CDR1 reads SGHRS; CDR2 reads YFSETQ. Trimming pared 4 bases from V and 4 bases from J, leaving 17 bases between. CDR3 sequence reads: CASSPRGGSGTEAFF. Written as DNA, the CDR3 is TGCGCCAGCAGCCCCCGGGGGGGTTCGGGCACTGAAGCTTTCTTT.

This clone was recorded a few times. The genes are TRBV10-1 and TRBJ2-7; D unclear. Between the trimmed V and J ends, which lost 4 bases and 0 bases, there was a span of 10 bases. Germline-derived CDR1 and CDR2 are WNHNN and SYGVQD (reference sequence). The CDR3 is 14 amino acids. CDR3 protein: CASSAPTSSYEQYF. For the CDR3, the DNA is TGCGCCAGCAGTGCCCCCACCAGCTCCTACGAGCAGTACTTC.

This chain joins TRBV9 and TRBJ2-7, with a tentative D call TRBD2 (6 bases). CDR1 and CDR2 from the germline V gene are SGDLS and YYNGEE. V lost 0 bases and J lost 3, with 13 bases in between. This CDR3 is built from 15 residues. DNA for the CDR3: TGTGCCAGCAGCGTAGAGCCCAGCGGGCGCTACGAGCAGTACTTC. Amino acids: CASSVEPSGRYEQYF.

The V gene is TRBV11-3, the J gene TRBJ2-1, with 8 bases lining up with TRBD1. This CDR3 region has 15 residues. With 0 bases clipped from V and 2 bases from J, the junction kept 0 bases outside the gene matches. In germline, CDR1 is SGHNT, CDR2 YENEEA. CDR3 protein: CASSLDRGPYNEQFF. DNA for the CDR3: TGTGCCAGCAGCTTAGACAGGGGGCCCTACAATGAGCAGTTCTTC.

The chain joins TRBV4-2 to TRBJ2-1; 11 bases are shared with TRBD2. The CDR3 length is 17 residues. The V gene's germline CDR1 is LGHNA and CDR2 YNFKEQ. After removal of 7 bases from V and 10 bases from J, the junction contained 18 bases not matched to a gene. CDR3 amino acids: CASTDTATSGRAWEQFF. The CDR3 DNA sequence: TGTGCCAGCACCGACACGGCCACTAGCGGGAGAGCCTGGGAGCAGTTCTTC.

The rearrangement uses TRBV7-9 and TRBJ2-2; D is uncertain. CDR3 length: 13 residues. CDR1 is SEHNR and CDR2 is FQNEAQ in the germline V gene (reference sequence). V was pared by 7 bases and J by 6 bases, with 12 bases between. This chain's CDR3 is CASTTFGAGELFF. CDR3 sequence (DNA): TGTGCCAGCACCACGTTTGGAGCCGGGGAGCTGTTTTTT.

The J gene is TRBJ2-5, the V gene TRBV7-2; TRBD2 matches at 16 bases. The V gene end was trimmed by 1 base and the J gene end by 7 bases; junction bases not matched to a gene: 6. The CDR3 is made up of 17 amino acids. Germline V CDR1 and CDR2: SGHTA, FQGNSA. In DNA form, the CDR3 reads TGTGCCAGCAGCTTAGGGGGACTAGCGGGAGGGCTGGGGACCCAGTACTTC. This codes for CASSLGGLAGGLGTQYF.

V and J are TRBV30 and TRBJ1-1; TRBD1 aligns across 8 bases. Germline trimming cut 0 bases from V and 4 bases from J; bases unmatched to any gene: 1. This CDR3 is 13 amino acids long. Germline CDR1 reads GTSNPN; CDR2 reads SVGIG (reference sequence). The CDR3 sequence: CAWSVTGGTEAFF. The DNA of the CDR3 is TGTGCCTGGAGTGTTACAGGGGGCACTGAAGCTTTCTTT.

This clone was seen once. The rearrangement links TRBV6-5 to TRBJ1-5, with D perhaps matching TRBD1 (5 bases). This CDR3 region has 15 residues. V lost 6 bases and J 2 bases, leaving 14 bases between the germline ends. The germline CDR1 and CDR2 sequences are MNHEY and SVGAGI. The CDR3 here is CASSRDRLGNQPQHF. CDR3 sequence (DNA): TGTGCCAGCAGCAGAGACAGACTGGGCAATCAGCCCCAGCATTTT.

The V gene is TRBV5-4, the J gene TRBJ2-5, with TRBD2 identical over 9 bases. The CDR3 consists of 16 residues. V dropped 0 bases and J dropped 5; count of bases not matched to a gene: 8. Germline CDR1 SGHNT, CDR2 YYREEE (reference sequence). This chain's CDR3 is CASSLGRLAGRETQYF. The CDR3 region has the DNA TGTGCCAGCAGCTTGGGGAGGCTAGCGGGACGGGAGACCCAGTACTTC.

This clone was counted between two and nine times. The V call is TRBV7-2, the J call TRBJ2-1, with 12 nucleotides matching TRBD2. In germline, CDR1 is SGHTA, CDR2 FQGNSA. The length of the CDR3 is 15 residues. The V and J ends lost 5 bases and 7 bases, in that order; junction bases with no gene match: 6. CDR3 amino acids: CASSPTSGSLNEQFF. The CDR3 coding sequence is TGTGCCAGCAGCCCGACTAGCGGGAGTTTAAATGAGCAGTTCTTC. Drawing the rest from reference TRBV7-2 and TRBJ2-1, the complete variable domain is GAGVSQSPSNKVTEKGKDVELRCDPISGHTALYWYRQSLGQGLEFLIYFQGNSAPDKSGLPSDRFSAERTGGSVSTLTIQRTQQEDSAVYLCASSPTSGSLNEQFFGPGTRLTVL.

The CDR3 DNA sequence: TGTGCCAGCAGAACCGGGACTAGCTCCTACGAGCAGTACTTC. This encodes CASRTGTSSYEQYF. The J gene is TRBJ2-7, the V gene TRBV2; 8 bases line up with TRBD2. V shed 6 bases and J 0 bases; nucleotides not matched to a gene: 4. CDR3 size: 14 residues. Per the germline V gene, CDR1 is SNHLY and CDR2 is FYNNEI.

Regarding this clone: Within the sample, other DNA sequences also encode this same CDR3. The chain recombines TRBV5-1 with TRBJ1-2, with unresolved D. The CDR3 spans 14 residues. Germline-derived CDR1 and CDR2 are SGHRS and YFSETQ. Trimming left V 4 bases short and J 2 bases short, with 12 bases between. CDR3 protein: CASSRGDGNYGYTF. The CDR3 DNA reads as TGCGCCAGCAGCCGCGGAGACGGAAACTATGGCTACACCTTC.

V gene TRBV4-1 combines with J gene TRBJ1-2; TRBD1 aligns across 7 bases. The ends lost 4 bases at V and 4 bases at J; junction bases unmatched: 3. This CDR3 contains 13 residues. CDR1 is MGHRA, CDR2 YSYEKL, per germline. CDR3 bases: TGCGCCAGCAGCCCGTACAGGGGCTATGGCTACACCTTC. It specifies CASSPYRGYGYTF.

V usage is TRBV9 and J usage is TRBJ1-2; 7 positions agree with TRBD1. V lost 3 bases to trimming and J lost 8 bases; unmatched junction nucleotides: 7. The CDR3 is 13 residues long. The germline V gene has CDR1 SGDLS and CDR2 YYNGEE. CDR3 DNA sequence: TGTGCCAGCAGCGCTTGGACAGGAGAGGGCTACACCTTC. Its translation: CASSAWTGEGYTF.

The J gene is TRBJ1-2, the V gene TRBV27; 7 nucleotides line up with TRBD1. The germline gives CDR1 MNHEY, CDR2 SMNVEV (reference sequence). V lost 3 bases, J lost 1 base, and 8 bases stayed unmatched. The CDR3 loop spans 16 amino acids. In DNA, the CDR3 is TGTGCCAGCAGTTTTTTCCGGGACAGCCATAACTATGGCTACACCTTC. Encoded protein: CASSFFRDSHNYGYTF.

The J gene is TRBJ1-4, the V gene TRBV7-2; the D is unclear. The germline V and J ends were trimmed by 0 bases and 0 bases, with 14 bases remaining between them. Germline V gene data show CDR1 as SGHTA and CDR2 as FQGNSA. This CDR3 has 18 residues. CDR3 sequence reads: CASSLAPGRIATNEKLFF. CDR3 in DNA: TGTGCCAGCAGCTTAGCCCCAGGCAGGATTGCAACTAATGAAAAACTGTTTTTT.

V is TRBV5-4 and J is TRBJ1-1; tentatively, D is TRBD1 (5 bases). The CDR3 loop spans 14 amino acids. Germline values: CDR1 SGHNT, CDR2 YYREEE (reference sequence). V was trimmed by 4 bases and J by 5 bases, leaving 15 bases between them. As DNA, the CDR3 is TGTGCCAGCAGCCCCCGCCGACAGAGGACTGAAGCTTTCTTT. It yields the protein CASSPRRQRTEAFF.

V usage is TRBV2 and J usage is TRBJ1-2; 8 bases agree with TRBD1. Germline values: CDR1 SNHLY, CDR2 FYNNEI. Trimming cost V 6 bases and J 5 bases; bases outside gene matches: 29. This CDR3 contains 21 residues. CDR3 in amino acids: CASRDQTGGERGAPYPYGYTF. The CDR3 DNA reads TGTGCCAGCAGGGACCAAACAGGGGGGGAACGGGGCGCACCCTATCCATATGGCTACACCTTC. Combining the CDR3 with reference TRBV2 and TRBJ1-2 gives the whole variable domain EPEVTQTPSHQVTQMGQEVILRCVPISNHLYFYWYRQILGQKVEFLVSFYNNEISEKSEIFDDQFSVERPDGSNFTLKIRSTKLEDSAMYFCASRDQTGGERGAPYPYGYTFGSGTRLTVV.

The V and J genes are TRBV7-8 and TRBJ1-2; 8 nucleotides agree with TRBD1. After removal of 5 bases from V and 8 bases from J, the junction contained 10 bases not matched to a gene. The V gene's germline CDR1 is SGHVS and CDR2 FQNEAQ. This CDR3 region has 14 residues. CDR3 in amino acids: CASSTQGAPGGYTF. The CDR3 nucleotides read TGTGCCAGCAGCACCCAGGGGGCGCCGGGAGGCTACACCTTC.

The chain is built from TRBV5-4 and TRBJ1-1; a weak D match, TRBD1 (6 bases). V lost 4 bases, J lost 3 bases, and 22 bases lay in between. This CDR3 spans 17 amino acids. Germline CDR1 reads SGHNT; CDR2 reads YYREEE (reference sequence). CDR3 sequence: CASSTLPGARLDTEAFF. CDR3 sequence (DNA): TGTGCCAGCAGCACCTTGCCAGGGGCTCGGCTGGACACTGAAGCTTTCTTT.

The chain uses TRBV29-1 and TRBJ1-1; 7 bases are shared with TRBD1. In germline, CDR1 is SQVTM, CDR2 ANQGSEA. The CDR3 loop spans 14 amino acids. The V and J ends lost 7 bases and 5 bases, in that order; junction bases with no gene match: 13. For the CDR3, the DNA is TGCAGCGCCCCTGTAGGGGGCACCGGAACTGAAGCTTTCTTT. Its translation: CSAPVGGTGTEAFF. Drawing the rest from reference TRBV29-1 and TRBJ1-1, the complete variable domain is SAVISQKPSRDICQRGTSLTIQCQVDSQVTMMFWYRQQPGQSLTLIATANQGSEATYESGFVIDKFPISRPNLTFSTLTVSNMSPEDSSIYLCSAPVGGTGTEAFFGQGTRLTVV.

The J gene is TRBJ2-7, the V gene TRBV7-8; 11 bases fit TRBD2. J lost 0 bases, V lost 6 bases, and 4 bases had no gene match. The CDR3 consists of 15 residues. Germline values: CDR1 SGHVS, CDR2 FQNEAQ. The DNA of the CDR3 is TGTGCCAGCAGTTTGACTAGCGGGACCTCCTACGAGCAGTACTTC. Translation: CASSLTSGTSYEQYF.

The chain couples TRBV30 to TRBJ1-6; the D gene is possibly TRBD1 (5 bases). CDR1 and CDR2 (germline): GTSNPN, SVGIG (reference sequence). The V end lost 0 bases, the J end lost 7 bases, and 10 bases lay between the germline ends. The CDR3 has 14 residues. The CDR3 spells CAWSVPGWNSPLHF. As DNA, the CDR3 is TGTGCCTGGAGTGTACCAGGGTGGAATTCACCCCTCCACTTT.

This clone turned up a few times. The chain uses TRBV29-1 and TRBJ2-1; TRBD1 matches at 8 bases. From germline, CDR1 is SQVTM and CDR2 ANQGSEA. The V segment lost 4 bases and the J segment 3 bases; nucleotides outside the gene matches: 5. The CDR3 length is 14 residues. The CDR3 loop reads CSVGGGQGYNEQFF. CDR3 nucleotides: TGCAGCGTTGGGGGAGGACAGGGCTACAATGAGCAGTTCTTC.

This clone was observed once. This sequence joins TRBV5-5 and TRBJ2-1; TRBD2 agrees at 10 bases. The V segment lost 4 bases and the J segment 8 bases; nucleotides outside the gene matches: 9. The CDR3 extends over 15 amino acids. Germline V lookup: CDR1 SGHKS, CDR2 YYEKEE (reference sequence). CDR3 DNA sequence: TGTGCCAGCAGCAGCCCTAGCGGGAGTCGGGATGAGCAGTTCTTC. Translating it yields CASSSPSGSRDEQFF. The entire variable domain, with the rest obtained from reference TRBV5-5 and TRBJ2-1, is as follows: DAGVTQSPTHLIKTRGQQVTLRCSPISGHKSVSWYQQVLGQGPQFIFQYYEKEERGRGNFPDRFSARQFPNYSSELNVNALLLGDSALYLCASSSPSGSRDEQFFGPGTRLTVL.

The chain recombines TRBV4-1 with TRBJ1-1; no firm D call. Looked up from germline, CDR1 is MGHRA and CDR2 is YSYEKL. V was shortened by 3 bases and J by 1 base, with 9 bases between the two germline ends. The CDR3 contains 14 residues. In nucleotides, the CDR3 is TGCGCCAGCAGCCATGGCAGTCAGAACACTGAAGCTTTCTTT. It specifies CASSHGSQNTEAFF.